Below are 19 T cell receptor beta chains sequenced from a single sample in a study of patients and donors after allogeneic stem cell transplantation. TCRdb reprocessed the RT-PCR reads via MiXCR and lists one record per CDR3 protein. The sample contains approximately 200,000 distinct CDR3 sequences, over 30% of which appear only once. Sequencing was performed on blood, either unsorted or a sorted T cell fraction (not recorded which). The receptors stem from a human donor who was either an allogeneic HSCT recipient or a stem cell or donor lymphocyte infusion donor (not recorded which). It is not recorded whose cells these are; they may come from a transplant donor.

V is TRBV24-1 and J is TRBJ1-1; TRBD1 might be the D (6 bases). The CDR3 is 14 amino acids. V was trimmed by 6 bases and J by 1 base, leaving 11 bases between them. Germline CDR1 KGHDR, CDR2 SFDVKD. The DNA for the CDR3 is TGTGCCACCAGTCCGGGACAAGAGAACACTGAAGCTTTCTTT. Translating it yields CATSPGQENTEAFF.

This sequence joins TRBV7-9 and TRBJ2-7; TRBD1 aligns across 7 bases. This CDR3 contains 13 residues. Germline V lookup: CDR1 SEHNR, CDR2 FQNEAQ (reference sequence). With V trimmed by 8 bases and J by 0 bases, 4 bases remained unmatched. CDR3 nucleotide sequence: TGTGCCAGCGGGGGACAGAGCTCCTACGAGCAGTACTTC. Its protein is CASGGQSSYEQYF.

V is TRBV12-3 or TRBV12-4 and J is TRBJ1-2; D is possibly TRBD1 (6 bases). The CDR3 has 13 amino acids. Trimming left V 7 bases short and J 0 bases short, with 9 bases between. CDR3 nucleotides: TGTGCCAGCAAACAGGGCCCTAACTATGGCTACACCTTC. Its protein product is CASKQGPNYGYTF.

This clonotype has just a few counts. This rearrangement joins TRBV27 to TRBJ1-2; a weak D match, TRBD1 (5 bases). Germline CDR1 MNHEY, CDR2 SMNVEV (reference sequence). This CDR3 is built from 13 residues. The germline V and J ends were trimmed by 3 bases and 2 bases, with 7 bases remaining between them. The CDR3 region is CASSFYRNYGYTF. CDR3 nucleotides: TGTGCCAGCAGTTTTTACAGGAACTATGGCTACACCTTC.

CDR3 DNA sequence: TGTGCCAGCAGAGACCCATCTGAGAATGATCAGCATTTT. As protein: CASRDPSENDQHF. The J gene is TRBJ1-5, the V gene TRBV12-3 or TRBV12-4; D not certain. The CDR3 is 13 amino acids. V gave up 6 bases and J gave up 13 bases, with 19 bases separating them.

This clonotype was detected a few times. V gene TRBV24-1 combines with J gene TRBJ1-2; 7 bases map to TRBD1. The germline CDR1 and CDR2 sequences are KGHDR and SFDVKD. This CDR3 contains 14 residues. The J segment lost 4 bases and the V segment lost 4 bases, leaving 5 bases of the junction unmatched. CDR3 loop: CATSDSTGIYGYTF. The CDR3 coding sequence is TGTGCCACCAGTGACTCGACAGGGATCTATGGCTACACCTTC.

A single count supports this clonotype. The chain couples TRBV30 to TRBJ2-1; the D is unclear. Germline lookup yields CDR1 GTSNPN and CDR2 SVGIG (reference sequence). The length of the CDR3 is 13 residues. The ends were cut back, 2 bases at V and 3 bases at J, with 8 bases in the middle. The chain's CDR3 is CAWSPVDYNEQFF. The CDR3 bases are TGTGCCTGGAGTCCCGTCGACTACAATGAGCAGTTCTTC.

This clonotype was picked up a small number of times. The gene calls are TRBV25-1 and TRBJ2-7; possibly TRBD1 for D (6 bases). The V gene lost 3 bases and the J gene lost 4 bases, with 13 bases spanning the gap. Germline CDR1 reads MGHDK; CDR2 reads SYGVNS. This CDR3 is 14 amino acids long. This CDR3 reads CASSDVNQGYEQYF. CDR3 sequence (DNA): TGTGCCAGCAGTGACGTCAATCAGGGGTACGAGCAGTACTTC.

This chain joins TRBV19 and TRBJ1-1, with no clear D. The V and J ends lost 0 bases and 0 bases respectively, with 8 bases between them. CDR3 length: 15 amino acids. CDR1 is LNHDA, CDR2 SQIVND, per germline (reference sequence). Here the CDR3 DNA reads TGTGCCAGTAGTATAGACCGGCTTATGAACACTGAAGCTTTCTTT. Amino acid sequence: CASSIDRLMNTEAFF.

This clonotype was picked up a small number of times. The gene calls are TRBV20-1 and TRBJ2-7; a possible D gene is TRBD2 (6 bases). The CDR3 is 17 amino acids. Trimming shortened V by 3 bases and J by 0 bases, and 21 bases separated the two germline ends. Per germline, CDR1 DFQATT and CDR2 SNEGSKA (reference sequence). Written as DNA, the CDR3 is TGCAGTGCTAGCCCCGGAGGGCAGAGCCTCAGCTCCTACGAGCAGTACTTC. It encodes CSASPGGQSLSSYEQYF.

This clonotype was counted a few times. This sequence joins TRBV7-9 and TRBJ2-5, with no clear D. The V gene's germline CDR1 is SEHNR and CDR2 FQNEAQ (reference sequence). This CDR3 comprises 11 residues. The V end was cut by 4 bases, the J end by 4 bases, with 4 bases between. The CDR3 DNA reads TGTGCCAGCAGCTCAAGAGAGACCCAGTACTTC. It specifies CASSSRETQYF.

The J gene is TRBJ2-2, the V gene TRBV7-2, with D possibly TRBD2 on 5 matching bases. This CDR3 is built from 14 residues. Per the germline V gene, CDR1 is SGHTA and CDR2 is FQGNSA. V lost 3 bases and J 4 bases, leaving 9 bases between the germline ends. The CDR3: CASSFTTSTGELFF. The CDR3 DNA reads TGTGCCAGCAGCTTTACCACTAGCACCGGGGAGCTGTTTTTT.

The chain employs TRBV16 and TRBJ1-3; D unclear. The CDR3 has 14 amino acids. The germline V gene has CDR1 KGHSY and CDR2 FQNENV. V was trimmed by 0 bases and J by 2 bases, leaving 5 bases between them. The CDR3 nucleotides read TGTGCCAGCAGCCAATCGTCGGCTGGAAACACCATATATTTT. This sequence encodes CASSQSSAGNTIYF.

The chain employs TRBV12-3 or TRBV12-4 and TRBJ2-7; 10 bases are shared with TRBD1. The CDR3 spans 15 residues. Trimming took 4 bases from V and 2 from J; bases not matched to a gene: 5. For the CDR3, the DNA is TGTGCCAGCAGTTCGAATGGACAGGGGGCCTACGAGCAGTACTTC. This encodes CASSSNGQGAYEQYF.

The chain employs TRBV28 and TRBJ1-2, with 7 positions matching TRBD1. CDR3 length equals 13 residues. Germline CDR1 reads MDHEN; CDR2 reads SYDVKM. With V trimmed by 7 bases and J by 4 bases, 6 bases remained unmatched. CDR3 in DNA: TGTGCCAGCACCATCAGGGGGGCCTATGGCTACACCTTC. This encodes CASTIRGAYGYTF.

The genes are TRBV7-8 and TRBJ1-2, with a tentative D call TRBD1 (5 bases). Germline V CDR1 and CDR2: SGHVS, FQNEAQ. This CDR3 spans 14 amino acids. The ends were cut back, 2 bases at V and 5 bases at J, with 12 bases in the middle. The CDR3 loop is CASSLRGELYGYTF. In DNA, the CDR3 is TGTGCCAGCAGCTTACGGGGGGAGTTGTATGGCTACACCTTC.

V gene TRBV20-1 combines with J gene TRBJ2-7; 7 nucleotides line up with TRBD1. Germline-derived CDR1 and CDR2 are DFQATT and SNEGSKA (reference sequence). The CDR3 length is 14 residues. The V segment lost 0 bases and the J segment 3 bases; nucleotides outside the gene matches: 5. The CDR3 bases are TGCAGTGCTAGAGACGCCGGGACAGTCTACGAGCAGTACTTC. Translating it yields CSARDAGTVYEQYF.

This clonotype came up a few times. The chain links TRBV10-3 to TRBJ1-5; 8 bases fit TRBD1. Germline CDR1 reads ENHRY; CDR2 reads SYGVKD. The V segment lost 4 bases and the J segment 1 base; nucleotides outside the gene matches: 0. This CDR3 region has 14 residues. CDR3 DNA: TGTGCCATCAGTGCAGGGGGCAGCAATCAGCCCCAGCATTTT. Amino acid sequence: CAISAGGSNQPQHF.

The chain joins TRBV13 to TRBJ2-3; 7 positions agree with TRBD2. V shed 5 bases and J 0 bases; nucleotides not matched to a gene: 8. Germline CDR1 reads PRHDT; CDR2 reads FYEKMQ (reference sequence). This CDR3 region has 16 residues. The CDR3 bases are TGTGCCAGCAGCCGGGGGGACCTTTCTAGCACAGATACGCAGTATTTT. It yields the protein CASSRGDLSSTDTQYF.